The clone carrying this TCR beta chain was recorded once. The antigen remains undetermined. The data were obtained in a study of cytomegalovirus exposure and HLA in healthy donors. Primers included in the PCR were 60 Vbeta and 13 Jbeta primers. Using immunoSEQ multiplex PCR, the repertoire was profiled, and TCRdb retains in-frame clones only, with some absent. The sample has 120,000 to 150,000 clones; approximately 86% are singletons. The CDR3 contains 16 residues. J was trimmed by 6 bases and V by 1 base; bases with no gene match: 6. Per the germline V gene, CDR1 is MGHRA and CDR2 is YSYEKL. Broader study findings: Specificity for CMV antigens was confirmed in vitro for a few of the CMV-associated chains.

The sequencing sample was made of PBMCs. The TCR was taken from a middle-aged woman in good health and CMV-seronegative. The genes are TRBV4-1 and TRBJ2-1; 10 bases are a match to TRBD2. The CDR3 protein is CASSQAASGSPNEQFF. DNA for the CDR3: TGCGCCAGCAGCCAAGCAGCTAGCGGGAGTCCCAATGAGCAGTTCTTC.